This TCR beta chain was captured in a study of CXCR3-negative and CXCR3-positive naive CD8 T cells. This CDR3 region has 13 residues. CDR1 is LNHDA, CDR2 SQIVND, per germline (reference sequence). TRB cDNA was prepared as libraries by UMI-labeled 5' RACE. TCRdb reprocessed the 5' RACE reads, with one entry per CDR3 protein and no DNA. This sample carries approximately 100,000 distinct CDR3 sequences, with 1.5% to 2% going to the ten biggest clones. This clonotype originated in a human donor in good health. Some clones in this sample may be carry-over from other donors' samples. This rearrangement joins TRBV19 to TRBJ2-3; TCRdb indicates TRBD1, and absent DNA this call remains unverified. Sequencing input: naive CXCR3- CD8+ T cells from blood. Noted subset: CD45RO-CCR7+CD27+CD95- naive CD8+ T cells lacking CXCR3 (TNR3-). CDR3 loop: CASSISLRTAGLF.